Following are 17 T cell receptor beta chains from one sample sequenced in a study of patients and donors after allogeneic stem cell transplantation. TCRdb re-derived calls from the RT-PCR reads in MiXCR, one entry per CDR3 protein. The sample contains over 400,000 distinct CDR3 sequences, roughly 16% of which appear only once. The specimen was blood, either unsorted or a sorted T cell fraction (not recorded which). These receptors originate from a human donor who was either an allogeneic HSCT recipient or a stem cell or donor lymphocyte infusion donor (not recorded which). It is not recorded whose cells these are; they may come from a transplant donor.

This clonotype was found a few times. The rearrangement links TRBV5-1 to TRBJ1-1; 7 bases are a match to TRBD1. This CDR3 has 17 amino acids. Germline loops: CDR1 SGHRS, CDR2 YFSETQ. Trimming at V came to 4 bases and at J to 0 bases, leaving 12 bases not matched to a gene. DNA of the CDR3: TGCGCCAGCAGCGGAGGGGGGACAGTCAACATGAACACTGAAGCTTTCTTT. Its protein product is CASSGGGTVNMNTEAFF.

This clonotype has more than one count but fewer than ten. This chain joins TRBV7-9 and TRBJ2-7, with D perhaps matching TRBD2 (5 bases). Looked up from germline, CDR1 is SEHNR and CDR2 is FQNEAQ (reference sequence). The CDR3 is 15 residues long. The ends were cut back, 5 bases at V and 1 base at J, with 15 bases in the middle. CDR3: CASSPSGPGSYEQYF. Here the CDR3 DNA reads TGTGCCAGCAGCCCATCCGGACCGGGATCCTACGAGCAGTACTTC. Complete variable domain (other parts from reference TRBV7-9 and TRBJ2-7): DTGVSQNPRHKITKRGQNVTFRCDPISEHNRLYWYRQTLGQGPEFLTYFQNEAQLEKSRLLSDRFSAERPKGSFSTLEIQRTEQGDSAMYLCASSPSGPGSYEQYFGPGTRLTVT.

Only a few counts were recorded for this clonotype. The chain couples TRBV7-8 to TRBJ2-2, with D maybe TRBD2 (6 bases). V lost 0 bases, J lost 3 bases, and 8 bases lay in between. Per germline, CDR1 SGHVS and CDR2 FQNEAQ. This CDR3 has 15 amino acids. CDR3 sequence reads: CASSLAGGHTGELFF. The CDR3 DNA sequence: TGTGCCAGCAGCTTAGCGGGAGGACACACCGGGGAGCTGTTTTTT. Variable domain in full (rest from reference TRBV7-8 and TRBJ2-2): GAGVSQSPRYKVAKRGQDVALRCDPISGHVSLFWYQQALGQGPEFLTYFQNEAQLDKSGLPSDRFFAERPEGSVSTLKIQRTQQEDSAVYLCASSLAGGHTGELFFGEGSRLTVL.

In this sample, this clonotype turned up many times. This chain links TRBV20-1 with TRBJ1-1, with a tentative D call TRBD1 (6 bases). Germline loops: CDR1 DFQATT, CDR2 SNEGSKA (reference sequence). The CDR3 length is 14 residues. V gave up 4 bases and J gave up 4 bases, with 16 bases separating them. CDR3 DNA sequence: TGCAGTGCTACCCTACAGGGAATGGGCACTGAAGCTTTCTTT. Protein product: CSATLQGMGTEAFF.

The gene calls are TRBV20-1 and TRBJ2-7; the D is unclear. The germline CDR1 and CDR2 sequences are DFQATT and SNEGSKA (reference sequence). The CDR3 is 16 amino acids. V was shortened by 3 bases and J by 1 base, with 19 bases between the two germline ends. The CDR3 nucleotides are TGCAGTGCTAGCCCTCTGCCAATACGGAAATCCTACGAGCAGTACTTC. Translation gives CSASPLPIRKSYEQYF.

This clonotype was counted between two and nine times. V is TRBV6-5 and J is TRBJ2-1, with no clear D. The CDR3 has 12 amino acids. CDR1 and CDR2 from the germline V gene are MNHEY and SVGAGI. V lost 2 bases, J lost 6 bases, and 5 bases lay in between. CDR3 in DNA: TGTGCCAGCAGTTACCGTTTCAATGAGCAGTTCTTC. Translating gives CASSYRFNEQFF.

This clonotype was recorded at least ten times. The CDR3 loop is CASSPGGKATFF. The CDR3 DNA reads as TGTGCCAGCAGCCCAGGGGGGAAGGCTACTTTCTTT. This sequence joins TRBV7-9 and TRBJ1-1; 7 nucleotides line up with TRBD1. Germline lookup yields CDR1 SEHNR and CDR2 FQNEAQ (reference sequence). V was clipped by 5 bases and J by 12 bases; unmatched bases: 9. This CDR3 comprises 12 residues.

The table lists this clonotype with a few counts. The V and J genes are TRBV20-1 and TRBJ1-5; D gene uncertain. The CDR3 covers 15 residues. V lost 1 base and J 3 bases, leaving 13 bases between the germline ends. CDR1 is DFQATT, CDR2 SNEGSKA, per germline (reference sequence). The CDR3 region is CSARGSGGPNQPQHF. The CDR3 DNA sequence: TGCAGTGCTAGAGGGTCCGGAGGCCCCAATCAGCCCCAGCATTTT.

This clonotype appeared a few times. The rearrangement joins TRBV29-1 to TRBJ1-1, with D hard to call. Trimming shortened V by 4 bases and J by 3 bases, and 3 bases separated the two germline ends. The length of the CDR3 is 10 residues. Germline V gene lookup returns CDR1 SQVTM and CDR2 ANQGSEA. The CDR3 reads CSVAYTEAFF. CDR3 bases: TGCAGCGTTGCCTACACTGAAGCTTTCTTT.

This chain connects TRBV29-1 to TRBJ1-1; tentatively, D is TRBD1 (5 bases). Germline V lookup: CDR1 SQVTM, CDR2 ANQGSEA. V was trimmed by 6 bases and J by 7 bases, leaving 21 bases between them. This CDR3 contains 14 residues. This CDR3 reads CSVLPRQQQVEAFF. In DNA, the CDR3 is TGCAGCGTCCTCCCCCGCCAACAACAGGTTGAAGCTTTCTTT.

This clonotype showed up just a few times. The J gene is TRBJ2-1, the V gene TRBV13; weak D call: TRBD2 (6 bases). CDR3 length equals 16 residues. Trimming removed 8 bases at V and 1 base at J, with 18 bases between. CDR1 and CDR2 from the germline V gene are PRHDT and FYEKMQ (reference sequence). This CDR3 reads CASGPRGGRSYNEQFF. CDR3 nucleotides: TGTGCCAGCGGACCCCGGGGAGGACGGTCCTACAATGAGCAGTTCTTC.

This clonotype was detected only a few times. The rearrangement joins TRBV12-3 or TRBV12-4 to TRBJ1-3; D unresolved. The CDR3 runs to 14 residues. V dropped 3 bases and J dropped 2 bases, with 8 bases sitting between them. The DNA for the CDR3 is TGTGCCAGCAGTTTCGGTGGGACTGGAAACACCATATATTTT. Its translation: CASSFGGTGNTIYF.

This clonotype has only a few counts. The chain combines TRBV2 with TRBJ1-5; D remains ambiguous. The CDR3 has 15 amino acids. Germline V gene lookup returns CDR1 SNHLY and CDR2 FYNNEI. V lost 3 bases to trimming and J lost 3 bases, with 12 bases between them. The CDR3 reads CASSDVGSPNQPQHF. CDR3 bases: TGTGCCAGCAGTGACGTGGGGAGTCCCAATCAGCCCCAGCATTTT.

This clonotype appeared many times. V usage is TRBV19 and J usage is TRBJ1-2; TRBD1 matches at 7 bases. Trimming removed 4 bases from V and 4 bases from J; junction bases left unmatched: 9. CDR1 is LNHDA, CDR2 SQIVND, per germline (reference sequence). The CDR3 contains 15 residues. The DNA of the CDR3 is TGTGCCAGTAGTACCACCGACAGGGTCGGCTATGGCTACACCTTC. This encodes CASSTTDRVGYGYTF.

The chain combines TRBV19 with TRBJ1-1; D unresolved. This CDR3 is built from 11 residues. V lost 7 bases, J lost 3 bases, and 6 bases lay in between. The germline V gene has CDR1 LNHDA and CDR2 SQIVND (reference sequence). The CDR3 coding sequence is TGTGCCAGTAAGTTGGACACTGAAGCTTTCTTT. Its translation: CASKLDTEAFF. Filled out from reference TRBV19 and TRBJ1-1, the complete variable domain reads DGGITQSPKYLFRKEGQNVTLSCEQNLNHDAMYWYRQDPGQGLRLIYYSQIVNDFQKGDIAEGYSVSREKKESFPLTVTSAQKNPTAFYLCASKLDTEAFFGQGTRLTVV.

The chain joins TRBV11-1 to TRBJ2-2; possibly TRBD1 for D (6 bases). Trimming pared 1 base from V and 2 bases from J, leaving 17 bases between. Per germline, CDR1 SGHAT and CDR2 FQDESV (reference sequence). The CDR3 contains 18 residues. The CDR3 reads CASSLDGQPNSNTGELFF. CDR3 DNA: TGTGCCAGCAGCTTAGATGGACAGCCAAATTCCAACACCGGGGAGCTGTTTTTT.

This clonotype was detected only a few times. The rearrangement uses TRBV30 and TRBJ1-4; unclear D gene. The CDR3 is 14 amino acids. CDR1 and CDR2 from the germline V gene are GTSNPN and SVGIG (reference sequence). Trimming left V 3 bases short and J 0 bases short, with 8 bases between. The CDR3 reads CAWRRAATNEKLFF. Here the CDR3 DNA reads TGTGCCTGGAGGAGGGCTGCAACTAATGAAAAACTGTTTTTT. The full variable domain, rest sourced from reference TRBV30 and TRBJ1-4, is SQTIHQWPATLVQPVGSPLSLECTVEGTSNPNLYWYRQAAGRGLQLLFYSVGIGQISSEVPQNLSASRPQDRQFILSSKKLLLSDSGFYLCAWRRAATNEKLFFGSGTQLSVL.